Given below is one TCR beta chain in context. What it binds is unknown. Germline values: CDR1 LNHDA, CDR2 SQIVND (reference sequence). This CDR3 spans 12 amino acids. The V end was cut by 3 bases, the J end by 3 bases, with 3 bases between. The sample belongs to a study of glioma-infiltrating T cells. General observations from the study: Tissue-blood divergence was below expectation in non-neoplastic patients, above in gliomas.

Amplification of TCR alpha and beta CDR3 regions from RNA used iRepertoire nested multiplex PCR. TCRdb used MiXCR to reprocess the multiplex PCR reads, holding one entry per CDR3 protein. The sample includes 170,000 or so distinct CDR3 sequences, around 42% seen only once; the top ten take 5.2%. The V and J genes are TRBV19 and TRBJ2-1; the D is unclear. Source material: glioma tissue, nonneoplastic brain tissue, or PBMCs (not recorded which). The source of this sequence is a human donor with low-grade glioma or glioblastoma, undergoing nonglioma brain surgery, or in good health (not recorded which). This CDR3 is CASSMDYNEQFF. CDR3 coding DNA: TGTGCCAGTAGTATGGACTACAATGAGCAGTTCTTC.